This T cell receptor (beta chain) was identified during a study of PD-1 blockade in classical Hodgkin lymphoma. Germline V gives CDR1 MDHEN, CDR2 SYDVKM. The CDR3 is 12 residues long. V gave up 10 bases and J gave up 6 bases, with 13 bases separating them. This sample's time point: newly diagnosed, previously untreated cHL patient sample. Using magnetic negative selection, the CD4+ T cells were separated out of thawed PBMCs. Generated by immunoSEQ multiplex PCR, the TCRdb table keeps only in-frame clones and is missing some. The sample holds fewer than 40,000 clones, roughly 90% seen once. This TCR came from a human donor with classical Hodgkin lymphoma. The sequencing sample was made of CD4+ T cells from blood. The chain employs TRBV28 and TRBJ2-1; no firm D call. The DNA for the CDR3 is TGTGCCAATAAAGGCCCAGGCAATGAGCAGTTCTTC. It codes for CANKGPGNEQFF.